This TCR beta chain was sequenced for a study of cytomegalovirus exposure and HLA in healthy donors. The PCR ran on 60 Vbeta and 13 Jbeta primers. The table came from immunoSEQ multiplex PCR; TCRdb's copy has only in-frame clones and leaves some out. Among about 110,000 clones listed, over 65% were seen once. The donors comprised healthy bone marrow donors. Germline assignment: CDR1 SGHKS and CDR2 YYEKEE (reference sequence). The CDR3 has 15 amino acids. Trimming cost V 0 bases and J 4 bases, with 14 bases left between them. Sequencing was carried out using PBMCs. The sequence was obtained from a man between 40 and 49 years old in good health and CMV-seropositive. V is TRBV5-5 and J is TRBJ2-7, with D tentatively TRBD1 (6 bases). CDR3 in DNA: TGTGCCAGCAGCTTGGGACAGGCGATTTATTACGAGCAGTACTTC. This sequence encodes CASSLGQAIYYEQYF.